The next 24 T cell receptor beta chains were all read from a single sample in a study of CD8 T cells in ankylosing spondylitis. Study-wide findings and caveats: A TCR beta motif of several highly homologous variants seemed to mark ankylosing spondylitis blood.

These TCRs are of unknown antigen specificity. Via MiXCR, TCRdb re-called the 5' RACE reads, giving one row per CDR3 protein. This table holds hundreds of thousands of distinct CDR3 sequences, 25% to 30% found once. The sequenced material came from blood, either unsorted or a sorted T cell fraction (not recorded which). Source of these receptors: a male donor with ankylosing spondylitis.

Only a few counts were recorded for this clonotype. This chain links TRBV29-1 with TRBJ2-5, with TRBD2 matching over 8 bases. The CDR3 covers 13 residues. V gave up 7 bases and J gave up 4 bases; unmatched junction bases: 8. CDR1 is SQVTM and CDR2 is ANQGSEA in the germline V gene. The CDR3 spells CSAPTSALETQYF. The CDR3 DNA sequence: TGCAGCGCCCCGACTAGCGCGTTAGAGACCCAGTACTTC.

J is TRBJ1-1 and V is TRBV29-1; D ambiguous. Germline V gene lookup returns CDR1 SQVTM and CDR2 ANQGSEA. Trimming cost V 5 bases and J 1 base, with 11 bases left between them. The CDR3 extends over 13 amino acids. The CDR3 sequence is CSVRKGTNTEAFF. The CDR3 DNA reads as TGCAGCGTTCGAAAGGGCACGAACACTGAAGCTTTCTTT.

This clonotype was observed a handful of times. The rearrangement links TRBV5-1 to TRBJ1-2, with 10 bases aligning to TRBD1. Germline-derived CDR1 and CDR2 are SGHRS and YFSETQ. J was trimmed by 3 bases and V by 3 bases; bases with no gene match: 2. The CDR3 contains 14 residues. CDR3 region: CASSWTGGDYGYTF. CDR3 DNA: TGCGCCAGCAGCTGGACAGGGGGGGACTATGGCTACACCTTC.

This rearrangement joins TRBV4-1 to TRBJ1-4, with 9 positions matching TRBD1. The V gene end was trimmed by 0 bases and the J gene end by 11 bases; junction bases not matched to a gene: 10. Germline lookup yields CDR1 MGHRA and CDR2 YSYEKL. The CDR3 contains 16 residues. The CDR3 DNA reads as TGCGCCAGCAGCCAAGAGATGCGGACAGGGGTATGGAAACTGTTTTTT. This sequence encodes CASSQEMRTGVWKLFF.

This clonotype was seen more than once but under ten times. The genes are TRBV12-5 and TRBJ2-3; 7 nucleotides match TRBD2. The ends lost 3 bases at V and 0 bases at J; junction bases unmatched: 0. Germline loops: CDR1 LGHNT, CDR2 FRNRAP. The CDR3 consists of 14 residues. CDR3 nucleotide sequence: TGTGCTAGTGGTTTCGGGGGGAGCACAGATACGCAGTATTTT. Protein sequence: CASGFGGSTDTQYF.

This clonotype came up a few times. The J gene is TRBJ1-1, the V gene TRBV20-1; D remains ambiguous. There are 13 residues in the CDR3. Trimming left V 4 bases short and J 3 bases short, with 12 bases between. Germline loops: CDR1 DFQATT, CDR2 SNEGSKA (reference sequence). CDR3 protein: CSAKEDQYTEAFF. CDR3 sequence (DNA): TGCAGTGCTAAGGAAGACCAGTACACTGAAGCTTTCTTT.

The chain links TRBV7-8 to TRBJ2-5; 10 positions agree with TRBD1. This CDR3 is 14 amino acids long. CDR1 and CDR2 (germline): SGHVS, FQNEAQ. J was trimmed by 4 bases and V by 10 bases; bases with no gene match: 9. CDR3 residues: CATTTGGHGETQYF. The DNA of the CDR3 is TGTGCCACCACGACAGGGGGCCACGGAGAGACCCAGTACTTC.

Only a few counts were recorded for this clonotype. CDR3 in amino acids: CASSLTGSSYNSPLHF. For the CDR3, the DNA is TGTGCCAGCAGTTTGACAGGGAGCTCCTATAATTCACCCCTCCACTTT. The V call is TRBV28, the J call TRBJ1-6; 7 nucleotides align to TRBD1. Unmatched junction bases numbered 2, after V lost 3 bases and J lost 0 bases. Germline CDR1 and CDR2: MDHEN and SYDVKM. The CDR3 extends over 16 amino acids. The full variable domain, with the rest looked up from reference TRBV28 and TRBJ1-6, is DVKVTQSSRYLVKRTGEKVFLECVQDMDHENMFWYRQDPGLGLRLIYFSYDVKMKEKGDIPEGYSVSREKKERFSLILESASTNQTSMYLCASSLTGSSYNSPLHFGNGTRLTVT.

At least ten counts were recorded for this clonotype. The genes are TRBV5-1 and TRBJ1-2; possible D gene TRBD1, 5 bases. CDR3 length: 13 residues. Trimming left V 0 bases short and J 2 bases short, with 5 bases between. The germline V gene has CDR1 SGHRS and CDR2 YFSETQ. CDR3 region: CASSLEGNYGYTF. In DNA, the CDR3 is TGCGCCAGCAGCTTGGAGGGGAACTATGGCTACACCTTC. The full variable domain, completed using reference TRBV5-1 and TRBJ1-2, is KAGVTQTPRYLIKTRGQQVTLSCSPISGHRSVSWYQQTPGQGLQFLFEYFSETQRNKGNFPGRFSGRQFSNSRSEMNVSTLELGDSALYLCASSLEGNYGYTFGSGTRLTVV.

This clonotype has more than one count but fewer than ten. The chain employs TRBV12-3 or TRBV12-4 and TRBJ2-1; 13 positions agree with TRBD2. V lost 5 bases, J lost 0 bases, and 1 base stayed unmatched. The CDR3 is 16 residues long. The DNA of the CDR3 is TGTGCCAGCAGTCGACTAGCGGGGGGCTCCTACAATGAGCAGTTCTTC. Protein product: CASSRLAGGSYNEQFF.

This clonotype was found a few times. This chain's CDR3 is CAWSVTLMNTEAFF. CDR3 sequence (DNA): TGTGCCTGGAGTGTAACCCTTATGAACACTGAAGCTTTCTTT. V gene TRBV30 combines with J gene TRBJ1-1; no reliable D call. CDR3 length: 14 amino acids. V lost 0 bases and J 0 bases, leaving 8 bases between the germline ends. Germline CDR1 is GTSNPN and CDR2 is SVGIG (reference sequence). The variable domain in full, with the rest retrieved from reference TRBV30 and TRBJ1-1, is SQTIHQWPATLVQPVGSPLSLECTVEGTSNPNLYWYRQAAGRGLQLLFYSVGIGQISSEVPQNLSASRPQDRQFILSSKKLLLSDSGFYLCAWSVTLMNTEAFFGQGTRLTVV.

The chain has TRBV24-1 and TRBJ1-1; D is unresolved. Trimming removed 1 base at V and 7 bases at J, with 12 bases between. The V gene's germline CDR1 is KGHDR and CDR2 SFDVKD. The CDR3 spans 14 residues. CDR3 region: CATSDFSGSGEAFF. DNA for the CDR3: TGTGCCACCAGTGATTTTTCGGGATCGGGTGAAGCTTTCTTT.

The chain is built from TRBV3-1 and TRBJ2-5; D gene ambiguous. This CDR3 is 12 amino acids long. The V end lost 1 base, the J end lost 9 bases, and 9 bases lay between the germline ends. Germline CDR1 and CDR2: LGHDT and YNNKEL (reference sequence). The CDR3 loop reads CASSQVSGAQYF. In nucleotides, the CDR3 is TGTGCCAGCAGCCAAGTTAGTGGGGCCCAGTACTTC.

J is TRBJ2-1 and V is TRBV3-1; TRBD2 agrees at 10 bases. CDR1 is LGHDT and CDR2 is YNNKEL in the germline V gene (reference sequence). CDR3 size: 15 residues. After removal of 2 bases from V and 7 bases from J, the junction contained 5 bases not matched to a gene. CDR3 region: CASSQTSGVGNEQFF. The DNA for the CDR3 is TGTGCCAGCAGCCAAACTAGCGGGGTAGGAAATGAGCAGTTCTTC.

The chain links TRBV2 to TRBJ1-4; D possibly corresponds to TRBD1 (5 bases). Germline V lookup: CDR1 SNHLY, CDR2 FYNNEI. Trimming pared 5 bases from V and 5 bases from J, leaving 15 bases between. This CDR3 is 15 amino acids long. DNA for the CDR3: TGTGCCAGCAGTCTTTTCGGGACGGGAAATGAAAAACTGTTTTTT. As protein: CASSLFGTGNEKLFF.

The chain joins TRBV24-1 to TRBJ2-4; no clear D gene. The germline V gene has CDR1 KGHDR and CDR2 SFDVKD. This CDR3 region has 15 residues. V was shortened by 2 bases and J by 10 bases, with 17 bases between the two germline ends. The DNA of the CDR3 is TGTGCCACCAGTGATTCTAGGGCAGAGAGGTCGATTCAGTACTTC. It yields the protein CATSDSRAERSIQYF.

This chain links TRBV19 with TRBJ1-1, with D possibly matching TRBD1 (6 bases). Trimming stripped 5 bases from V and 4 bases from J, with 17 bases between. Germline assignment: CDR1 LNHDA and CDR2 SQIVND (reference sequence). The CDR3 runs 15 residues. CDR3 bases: TGTGCCAGTAGTCTAGGACACAGGGAGGGCACTGAAGCTTTCTTT. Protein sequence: CASSLGHREGTEAFF.

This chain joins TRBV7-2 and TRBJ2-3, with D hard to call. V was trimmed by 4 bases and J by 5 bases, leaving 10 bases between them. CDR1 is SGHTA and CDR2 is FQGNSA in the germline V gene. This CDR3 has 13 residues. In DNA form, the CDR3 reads TGTGCCAGCAGCTCCACCAGGTTAGATACGCAGTATTTT. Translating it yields CASSSTRLDTQYF.

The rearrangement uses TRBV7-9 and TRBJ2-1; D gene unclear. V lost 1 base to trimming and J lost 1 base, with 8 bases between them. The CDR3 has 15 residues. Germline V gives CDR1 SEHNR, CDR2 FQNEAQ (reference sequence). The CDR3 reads CASSLVLPSYNEQFF. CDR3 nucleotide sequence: TGTGCCAGCAGCTTAGTACTACCATCCTACAATGAGCAGTTCTTC.

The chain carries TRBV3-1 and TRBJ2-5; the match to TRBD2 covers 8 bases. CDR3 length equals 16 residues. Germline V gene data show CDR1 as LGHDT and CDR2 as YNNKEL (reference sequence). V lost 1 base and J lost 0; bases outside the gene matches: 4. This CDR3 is CASSQVLAGNQETQYF. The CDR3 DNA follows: TGTGCCAGCAGCCAAGTCCTAGCGGGCAACCAAGAGACCCAGTACTTC.

The CDR3 DNA reads as TGCAGTGCTCTAGCGGGACGGGAAGAGCAGTTCTTC. The encoded protein is CSALAGREEQFF. The chain is built from TRBV20-1 and TRBJ2-1, with TRBD2 identical over 9 bases. Unmatched junction bases numbered 6, after V lost 5 bases and J lost 10 bases. The CDR3 length is 12 residues. Looked up from germline, CDR1 is DFQATT and CDR2 is SNEGSKA (reference sequence).

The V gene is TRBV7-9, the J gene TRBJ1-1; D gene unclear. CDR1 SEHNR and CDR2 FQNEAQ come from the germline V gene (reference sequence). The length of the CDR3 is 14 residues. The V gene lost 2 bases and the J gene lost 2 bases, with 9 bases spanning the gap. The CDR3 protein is CASSLQRENTEAFF. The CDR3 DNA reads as TGTGCCAGCAGCTTACAACGGGAAAACACTGAAGCTTTCTTT. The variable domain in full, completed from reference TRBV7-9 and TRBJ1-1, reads DTGVSQNPRHKITKRGQNVTFRCDPISEHNRLYWYRQTLGQGPEFLTYFQNEAQLEKSRLLSDRFSAERPKGSFSTLEIQRTEQGDSAMYLCASSLQRENTEAFFGQGTRLTVV.

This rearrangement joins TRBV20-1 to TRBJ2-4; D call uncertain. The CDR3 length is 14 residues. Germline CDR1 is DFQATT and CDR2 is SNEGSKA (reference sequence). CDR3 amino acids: CSYLLRVPMYIQYF. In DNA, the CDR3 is TGCAGCTACCTCCTCCGGGTCCCAATGTACATTCAGTACTTC.

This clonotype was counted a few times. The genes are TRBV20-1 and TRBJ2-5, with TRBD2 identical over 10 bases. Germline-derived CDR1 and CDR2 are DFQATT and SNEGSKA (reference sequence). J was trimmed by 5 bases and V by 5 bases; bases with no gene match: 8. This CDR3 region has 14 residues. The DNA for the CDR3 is TGCAGTGCTCCCCAGCGGGAGGGCCGGGAGACCCAGTACTTC. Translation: CSAPQREGRETQYF.